The 16 T cell receptor beta chains reported below all come from one sample, sequenced in a study of patients and donors after allogeneic stem cell transplantation. TCRdb redid the calling of the RT-PCR reads with MiXCR, one entry per CDR3 protein. In the table there are about a million distinct CDR3 sequences, roughly 18% of which are singletons. The sequenced material came from blood, either unsorted or a sorted T cell fraction (not recorded which). All receptors come from a human donor who was either an allogeneic HSCT recipient or a stem cell or donor lymphocyte infusion donor (not recorded which). It is not recorded whose cells these are; they may come from a transplant donor.

The rearrangement uses TRBV29-1 and TRBJ2-1, with 7 nucleotides matching TRBD2. Germline loops: CDR1 SQVTM, CDR2 ANQGSEA. The CDR3 is 11 residues long. The trim removed 4 bases at V and 9 bases at J, leaving 3 bases unmatched. CDR3 loop: CSVAWEGEQFF. The DNA for the CDR3 is TGCAGCGTTGCATGGGAGGGTGAGCAGTTCTTC.

This clonotype has a handful of counts. V gene TRBV29-1 combines with J gene TRBJ2-6; D may be TRBD2 (5 bases). The CDR3 loop spans 16 amino acids. Trimming took 2 bases from V and 0 from J, leaving 11 bases between them. Per the germline V gene, CDR1 is SQVTM and CDR2 is ANQGSEA. This chain's CDR3 is CSVERAGYSGANVLTF. The DNA of the CDR3 is TGCAGCGTTGAAAGGGCGGGTTACTCTGGGGCCAACGTCCTGACTTTC.

This clonotype was counted many times. The rearrangement uses TRBV10-3 and TRBJ2-1; TRBD2 aligns across 8 bases. Germline CDR1 ENHRY, CDR2 SYGVKD. The CDR3 contains 13 residues. V was clipped by 11 bases and J by 7 bases; unmatched bases: 10. CDR3 in amino acids: CAFQAGERNEQFF. The CDR3 nucleotides are TGTGCCTTCCAAGCGGGAGAGCGAAATGAGCAGTTCTTC.

This clonotype came up many times. The chain recombines TRBV6-1 with TRBJ1-5; D gene ambiguous. Germline values: CDR1 MNHNS, CDR2 SASEGT. The CDR3 spans 15 residues. Trimming shortened V by 0 bases and J by 0 bases, and 6 bases separated the two germline ends. CDR3 in amino acids: CASSEAGGSNQPQHF. The DNA of the CDR3 is TGTGCCAGCAGTGAAGCGGGTGGTAGCAATCAGCCCCAGCATTTT.

The rearrangement links TRBV7-2 to TRBJ1-2, with D possibly being TRBD1 (6 bases). The CDR3 length is 12 residues. Germline V lookup: CDR1 SGHTA, CDR2 FQGNSA. Trimming shortened V by 2 bases and J by 11 bases, and 12 bases separated the two germline ends. CDR3 nucleotide sequence: TGTGCCAGCAGCTTATCGACAGGAACTTACACCTTC. It codes for CASSLSTGTYTF.

This clonotype turned up a few times. This chain links TRBV7-2 with TRBJ1-1; 11 bases line up with TRBD1. With V trimmed by 5 bases and J by 4 bases, 9 bases remained unmatched. CDR1 is SGHTA, CDR2 FQGNSA, per germline. This CDR3 is 16 amino acids long. This CDR3 reads CASSSGQGAVSTEAFF. The CDR3 DNA reads TGTGCCAGCAGCAGTGGACAGGGGGCGGTTAGCACTGAAGCTTTCTTT.

The gene calls are TRBV6-5 and TRBJ2-3; D is unresolved. V was pared by 5 bases and J by 3 bases, with 12 bases between. CDR1 is MNHEY and CDR2 is SVGAGI in the germline V gene. The CDR3 has 14 amino acids. CDR3 sequence (DNA): TGTGCCAGCAGTAACTTACAGAGGACAGATACGCAGTATTTT. As protein: CASSNLQRTDTQYF.

This clonotype has a handful of counts. The rearrangement uses TRBV12-2 and TRBJ1-2; the tabulated D call, TRBD1, remains unverified against the DNA. TRBV12-2 is a pseudogene segment. The CDR3 contains 13 residues. The CDR3 loop reads CASRPGTNYGYTF. The CDR3 nucleotides read TGTGCAAGTCGCCCGGGCACCAACTATGGCTACACCTTC.

The gene calls are TRBV14 and TRBJ1-5; TRBD1 is a possible D gene (6 bases). V lost 1 base, J lost 0 bases, and 10 bases lay in between. The CDR3 contains 16 residues. Germline values: CDR1 SGHDN, CDR2 FVKESK. The CDR3 DNA sequence: TGTGCCAGCAGCCAAGGAACAGGGTTTAGCAATCAGCCCCAGCATTTT. This sequence encodes CASSQGTGFSNQPQHF.

This clonotype was observed a handful of times. CDR3 DNA: TGTGCCAGCGGGCAGGGGGCGGGAGAGACCCAGTACTTC. This codes for CASGQGAGETQYF. This sequence joins TRBV5-6 and TRBJ2-5; 8 bases agree with TRBD1. The CDR3 covers 13 residues. Germline-derived CDR1 and CDR2 are SGHDT and YYEEEE. V trimming: 7 bases; J trimming: 4 bases; junction bases outside the gene matches: 6.

The rearrangement links TRBV18 to TRBJ2-7, with a tentative D call TRBD2 (6 bases). Germline V CDR1 and CDR2: KGHSH, LQKENI. This CDR3 is 14 amino acids long. Trimming left V 3 bases short and J 3 bases short, with 12 bases between. This CDR3 is CASSPRESNYEQYF. The CDR3 bases are TGTGCCAGCTCACCGCGGGAATCCAACTACGAGCAGTACTTC. The complete variable domain, with remaining parts taken from reference TRBV18 and TRBJ2-7, reads NAGVMQNPRHLVRRRGQEARLRCSPMKGHSHVYWYRQLPEEGLKFMVYLQKENIIDESGMPKERFSAEFPKEGPSILRIQQVVRGDSAAYFCASSPRESNYEQYFGPGTRLTVT.

This clonotype was seen a few times. The rearrangement joins TRBV20-1 to TRBJ2-5; possible D gene TRBD2, 7 bases. The CDR3 length is 14 residues. In germline, CDR1 is DFQATT, CDR2 SNEGSKA (reference sequence). The V gene lost 0 bases and the J gene lost 5 bases, with 13 bases spanning the gap. CDR3 sequence (DNA): TGCAGTGCTAGAGACTGGGGGGGCGGTGAGACCCAGTACTTC. Translating it yields CSARDWGGGETQYF.

This clonotype was counted many times. A read error may produce the germline difference seen at one junction end. V and J are TRBV5-1 and TRBJ2-7; D remains unclear. The CDR3 has 13 residues. Germline V lookup: CDR1 SGHRS, CDR2 YFSETQ. CDR3 nucleotides: TGTGCCAGCAGCTTAGAGGCAGGCTACGAGCAGTACTTC. This sequence encodes CASSLEAGYEQYF. Full variable domain (outside the CDR3, taken from reference TRBV5-1 and TRBJ2-7): KAGVTQTPRYLIKTRGQQVTLSCSPISGHRSVSWYQQTPGQGLQFLFEYFSETQRNKGNFPGRFSGRQFSNSRSEMNVSTLELGDSALYLCASSLEAGYEQYFGPGTRLTVT.

This clonotype was seen at least ten times. The chain couples TRBV12-3 or TRBV12-4 to TRBJ1-5; 7 nucleotides match TRBD1. The CDR3 covers 15 residues. V shed 6 bases, J shed 7 bases, and the junction held 12 bases outside the gene matches. CDR3 protein: CASSNPGTVLQPQHF. The CDR3 DNA sequence: TGTGCCAGCAGCAACCCCGGGACAGTTTTGCAGCCCCAGCATTTT.

This clonotype was counted between two and nine times. The gene calls are TRBV4-3 and TRBJ2-7; tentatively, D is TRBD2 (5 bases). Trimming removed 1 base at V and 3 bases at J, with 13 bases between. CDR1 is LGHNA, CDR2 YSLEER, per germline. This CDR3 region has 15 residues. CDR3 nucleotide sequence: TGCGCCAGCAGCCAAGTACGGGGTCCATTCTACGAGCAGTACTTC. This sequence encodes CASSQVRGPFYEQYF.

Only a few counts were recorded for this clonotype. The V gene is TRBV2, the J gene TRBJ2-3; 9 bases are shared with TRBD2. From germline, CDR1 is SNHLY and CDR2 FYNNEI. V shed 4 bases and J 2 bases; nucleotides not matched to a gene: 7. CDR3 length equals 16 residues. The CDR3: CASSVRAGGSTDTQYF. As DNA, the CDR3 is TGTGCCAGCAGTGTCCGAGCGGGGGGCTCCACAGATACGCAGTATTTT.